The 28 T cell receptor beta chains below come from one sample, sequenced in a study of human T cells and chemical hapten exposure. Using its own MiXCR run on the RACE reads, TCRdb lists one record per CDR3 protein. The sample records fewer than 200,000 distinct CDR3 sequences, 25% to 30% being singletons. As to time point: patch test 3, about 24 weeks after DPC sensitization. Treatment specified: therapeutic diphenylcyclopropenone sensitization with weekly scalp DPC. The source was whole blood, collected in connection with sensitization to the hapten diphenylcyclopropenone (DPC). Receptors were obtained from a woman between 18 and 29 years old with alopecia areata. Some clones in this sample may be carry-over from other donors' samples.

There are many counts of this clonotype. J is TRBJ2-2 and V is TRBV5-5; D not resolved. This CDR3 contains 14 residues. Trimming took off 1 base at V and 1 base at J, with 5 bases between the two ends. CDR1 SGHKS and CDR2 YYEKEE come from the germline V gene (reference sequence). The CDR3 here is CASSLYRNTGELFF. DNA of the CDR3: TGTGCCAGCAGCTTGTACAGGAACACCGGGGAGCTGTTTTTT.

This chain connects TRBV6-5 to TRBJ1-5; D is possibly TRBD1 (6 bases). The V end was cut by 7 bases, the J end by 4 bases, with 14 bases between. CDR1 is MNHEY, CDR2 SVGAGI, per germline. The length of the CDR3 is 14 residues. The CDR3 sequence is CASKPDRSNQPQHF. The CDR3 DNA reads TGTGCCAGCAAGCCAGACAGGAGTAATCAGCCCCAGCATTTT.

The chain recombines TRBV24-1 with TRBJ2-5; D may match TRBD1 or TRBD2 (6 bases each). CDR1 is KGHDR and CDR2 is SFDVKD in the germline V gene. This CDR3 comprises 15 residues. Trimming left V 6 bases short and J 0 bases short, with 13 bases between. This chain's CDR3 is CATSSLEGDQETQYF. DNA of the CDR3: TGTGCCACCAGTAGTTTGGAGGGGGACCAAGAGACCCAGTACTTC.

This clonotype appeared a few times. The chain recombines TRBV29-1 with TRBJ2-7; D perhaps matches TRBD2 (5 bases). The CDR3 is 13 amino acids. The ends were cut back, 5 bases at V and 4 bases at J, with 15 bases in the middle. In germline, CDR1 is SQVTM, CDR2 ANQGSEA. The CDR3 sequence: CSVRTGIGYEQYF. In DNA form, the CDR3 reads TGCAGCGTTCGGACGGGAATTGGTTACGAGCAGTACTTC.

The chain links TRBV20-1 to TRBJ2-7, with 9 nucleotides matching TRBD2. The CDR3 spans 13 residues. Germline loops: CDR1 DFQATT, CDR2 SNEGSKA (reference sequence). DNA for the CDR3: TGCAGCCCGGGGCTAGCGGGGCCCTACGAGCAGTACTTC. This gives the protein CSPGLAGPYEQYF.

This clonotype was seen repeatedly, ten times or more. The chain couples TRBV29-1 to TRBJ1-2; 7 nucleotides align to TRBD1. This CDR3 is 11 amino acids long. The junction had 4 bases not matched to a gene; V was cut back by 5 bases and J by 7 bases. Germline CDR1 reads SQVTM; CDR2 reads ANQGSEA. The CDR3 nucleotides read TGCAGCGTTCAACAGGGGAGTGGCTACACCTTC. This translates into CSVQQGSGYTF.

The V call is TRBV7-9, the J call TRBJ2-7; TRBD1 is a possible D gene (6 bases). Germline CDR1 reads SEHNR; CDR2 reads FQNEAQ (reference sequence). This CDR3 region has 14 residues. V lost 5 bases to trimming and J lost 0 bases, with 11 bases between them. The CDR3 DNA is TGTGCCAGCAGCCCTCAGGGGAGCTCCTACGAGCAGTACTTC. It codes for CASSPQGSSYEQYF.

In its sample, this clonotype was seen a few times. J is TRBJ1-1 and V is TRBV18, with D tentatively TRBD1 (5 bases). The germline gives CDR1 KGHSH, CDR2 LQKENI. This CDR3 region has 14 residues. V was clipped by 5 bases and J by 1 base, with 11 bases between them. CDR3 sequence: CASSGQGANTEAFF. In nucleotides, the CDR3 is TGTGCCAGCTCAGGGCAAGGGGCGAACACTGAAGCTTTCTTT.

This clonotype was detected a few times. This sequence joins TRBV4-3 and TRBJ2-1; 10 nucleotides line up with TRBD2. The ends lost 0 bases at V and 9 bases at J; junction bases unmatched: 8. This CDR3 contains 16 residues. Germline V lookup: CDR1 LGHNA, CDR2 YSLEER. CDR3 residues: CASSQDTSGGAIEQFF. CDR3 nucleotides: TGCGCCAGCAGCCAAGATACCAGCGGGGGGGCGATTGAGCAGTTCTTC.

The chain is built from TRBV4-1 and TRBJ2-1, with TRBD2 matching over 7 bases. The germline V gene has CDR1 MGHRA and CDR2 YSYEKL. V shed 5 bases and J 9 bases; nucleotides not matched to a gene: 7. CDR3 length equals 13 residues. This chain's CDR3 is CASSETSFPEQFF. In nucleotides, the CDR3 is TGCGCCAGCAGCGAGACTAGCTTCCCTGAGCAGTTCTTC.

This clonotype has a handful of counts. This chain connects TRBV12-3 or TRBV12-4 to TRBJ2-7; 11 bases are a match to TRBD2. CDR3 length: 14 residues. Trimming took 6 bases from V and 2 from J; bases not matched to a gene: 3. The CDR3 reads CASRKGLAAYEQYF. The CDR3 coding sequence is TGTGCCAGCAGGAAGGGACTAGCGGCCTACGAGCAGTACTTC.

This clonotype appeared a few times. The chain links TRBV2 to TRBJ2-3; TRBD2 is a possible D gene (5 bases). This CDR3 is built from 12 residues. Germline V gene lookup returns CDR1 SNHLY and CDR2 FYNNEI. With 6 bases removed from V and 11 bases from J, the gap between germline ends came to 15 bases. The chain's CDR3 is CASSLEGGGQYF. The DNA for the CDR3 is TGTGCCAGCAGCCTGGAAGGAGGAGGGCAGTATTTT.

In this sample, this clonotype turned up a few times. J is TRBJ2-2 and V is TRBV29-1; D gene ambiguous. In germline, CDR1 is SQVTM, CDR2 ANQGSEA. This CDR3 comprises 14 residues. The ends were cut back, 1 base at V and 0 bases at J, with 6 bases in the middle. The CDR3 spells CSVEGVSNTGELFF. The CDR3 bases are TGCAGCGTTGAAGGCGTTTCGAACACCGGGGAGCTGTTTTTT.

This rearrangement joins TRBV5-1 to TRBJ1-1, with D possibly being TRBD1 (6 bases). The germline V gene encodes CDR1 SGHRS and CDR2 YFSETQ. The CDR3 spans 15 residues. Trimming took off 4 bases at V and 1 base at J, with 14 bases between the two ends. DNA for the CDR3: TGCGCCAGCAGCATAGGTGGGACAACGAACACTGAAGCTTTCTTT. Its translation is CASSIGGTTNTEAFF.

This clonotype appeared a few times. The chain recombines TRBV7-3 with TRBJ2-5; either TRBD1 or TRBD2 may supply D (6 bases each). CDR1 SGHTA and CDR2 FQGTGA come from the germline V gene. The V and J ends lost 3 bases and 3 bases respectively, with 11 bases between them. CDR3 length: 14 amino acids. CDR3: CASSFGGAEETQYF. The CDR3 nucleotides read TGTGCCAGCAGCTTCGGGGGCGCGGAAGAGACCCAGTACTTC. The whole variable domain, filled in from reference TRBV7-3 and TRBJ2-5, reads GAGVSQTPSNKVTEKGKYVELRCDPISGHTALYWYRQSLGQGPEFLIYFQGTGAADDSGLPNDRFFAVRPEGSVSTLKIQRTERGDSAVYLCASSFGGAEETQYFGPGTRLLVL.

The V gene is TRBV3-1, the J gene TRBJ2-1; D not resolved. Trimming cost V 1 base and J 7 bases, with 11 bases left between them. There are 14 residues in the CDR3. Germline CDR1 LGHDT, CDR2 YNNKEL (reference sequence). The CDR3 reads CASSQVSVGNEQFF. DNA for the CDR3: TGTGCCAGCAGCCAAGTTTCGGTTGGGAATGAGCAGTTCTTC.

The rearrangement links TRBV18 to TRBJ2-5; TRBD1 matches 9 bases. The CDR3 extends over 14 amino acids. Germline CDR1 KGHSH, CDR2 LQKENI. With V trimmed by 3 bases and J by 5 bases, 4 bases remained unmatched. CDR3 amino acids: CASSPRTGEETQYF. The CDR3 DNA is TGTGCCAGCTCACCGAGGACAGGGGAGGAGACCCAGTACTTC.

CDR3 sequence: CASSVVAGGITDTQYF. The CDR3 region has the DNA TGTGCCAGCAGCGTAGTAGCGGGAGGGATAACAGATACGCAGTATTTT. The chain carries TRBV9 and TRBJ2-3; 11 positions match TRBD2. The trim removed 0 bases at V and 3 bases at J, leaving 3 bases unmatched. The germline gives CDR1 SGDLS, CDR2 YYNGEE. The CDR3 spans 16 residues.

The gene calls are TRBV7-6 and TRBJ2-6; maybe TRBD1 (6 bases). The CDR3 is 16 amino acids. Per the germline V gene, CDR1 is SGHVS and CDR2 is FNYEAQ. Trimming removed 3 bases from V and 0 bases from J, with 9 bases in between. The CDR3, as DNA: TGTGCCAGCAGCTTTGGGACAAACTCTGGGGCCAACGTCCTGACTTTC. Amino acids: CASSFGTNSGANVLTF.

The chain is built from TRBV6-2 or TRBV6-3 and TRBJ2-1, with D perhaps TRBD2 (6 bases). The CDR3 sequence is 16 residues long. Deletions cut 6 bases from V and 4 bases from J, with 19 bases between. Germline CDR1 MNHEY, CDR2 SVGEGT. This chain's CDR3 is CASRSPTGTHYNEQFF. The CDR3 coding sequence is TGTGCCAGCAGATCACCAACCGGGACTCATTACAATGAGCAGTTCTTC.

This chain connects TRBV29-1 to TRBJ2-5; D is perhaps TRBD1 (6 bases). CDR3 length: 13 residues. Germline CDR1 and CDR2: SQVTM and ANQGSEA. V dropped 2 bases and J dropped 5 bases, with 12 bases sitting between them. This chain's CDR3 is CSVERQVQETQYF. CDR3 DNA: TGCAGCGTTGAACGACAGGTCCAGGAGACCCAGTACTTC.

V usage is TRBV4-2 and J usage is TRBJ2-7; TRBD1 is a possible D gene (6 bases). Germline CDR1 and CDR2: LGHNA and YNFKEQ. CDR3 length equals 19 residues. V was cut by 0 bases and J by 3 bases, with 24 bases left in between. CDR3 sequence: CASSQDPSTLFRGHYEQYF. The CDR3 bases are TGTGCCAGCAGCCAAGATCCCTCTACTCTTTTCAGGGGACACTACGAGCAGTACTTC.

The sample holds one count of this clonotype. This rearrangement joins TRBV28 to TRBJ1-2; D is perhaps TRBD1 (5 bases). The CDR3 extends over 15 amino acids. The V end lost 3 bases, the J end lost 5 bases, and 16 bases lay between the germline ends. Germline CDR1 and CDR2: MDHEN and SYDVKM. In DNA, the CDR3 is TGTGCCAGCAGTTTTAGTGGCAGGGCCTCATATGGCTACACCTTC. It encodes CASSFSGRASYGYTF.

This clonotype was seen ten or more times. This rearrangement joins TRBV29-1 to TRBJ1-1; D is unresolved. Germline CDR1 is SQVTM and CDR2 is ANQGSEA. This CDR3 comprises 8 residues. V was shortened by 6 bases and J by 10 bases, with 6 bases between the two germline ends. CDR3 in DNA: TGCAGCGTAACGGGAGCTTTCTTT. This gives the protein CSVTGAFF. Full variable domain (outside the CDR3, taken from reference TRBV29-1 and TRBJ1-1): SAVISQKPSRDICQRGTSLTIQCQVDSQVTMMFWYRQQPGQSLTLIATANQGSEATYESGFVIDKFPISRPNLTFSTLTVSNMSPEDSSIYLCSVTGAFFGQGTRLTVV.

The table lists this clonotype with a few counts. The CDR3 here is CSAKGQPNQPQHF. The CDR3 DNA reads as TGCAGTGCTAAGGGCCAGCCCAATCAGCCCCAGCATTTT. The chain has TRBV20-1 and TRBJ1-5; D unclear. The germline V gene has CDR1 DFQATT and CDR2 SNEGSKA (reference sequence). The V gene lost 4 bases and the J gene lost 3 bases, with 10 bases spanning the gap. The CDR3 is made up of 13 amino acids.

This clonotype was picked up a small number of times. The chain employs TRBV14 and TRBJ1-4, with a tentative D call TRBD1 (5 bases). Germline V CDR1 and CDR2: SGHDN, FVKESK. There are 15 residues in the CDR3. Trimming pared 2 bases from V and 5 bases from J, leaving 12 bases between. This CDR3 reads CASSQTGRRNEKLFF. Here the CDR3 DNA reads TGTGCCAGCAGCCAAACGGGACGGAGAAATGAAAAACTGTTTTTT.

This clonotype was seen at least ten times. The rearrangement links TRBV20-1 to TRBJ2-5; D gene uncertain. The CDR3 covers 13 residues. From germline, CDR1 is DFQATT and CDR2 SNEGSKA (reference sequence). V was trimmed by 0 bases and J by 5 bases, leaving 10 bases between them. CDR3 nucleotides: TGCAGTGCTAGAGATCCCTTGGGGGAGACCCAGTACTTC. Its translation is CSARDPLGETQYF.

CDR3 nucleotide sequence: TGCGCCAGCAGCTTGGACCAGCCCACAGATACGCAGTATTTT. This encodes CASSLDQPTDTQYF. The J gene is TRBJ2-3, the V gene TRBV5-1; D is unresolved. This CDR3 contains 14 residues. CDR1 and CDR2 (germline): SGHRS, YFSETQ. Trimming pared 0 bases from V and 2 bases from J, leaving 7 bases between.